The 16 T cell receptor beta chains in this list originate from one sample, sequenced in a study of monozygotic twins with inflammatory bowel disease. TCRdb re-called the 5' RACE reads; every CDR3 protein appears as one record, without DNA. This sample contains fewer than 110,000 distinct CDR3 sequences. The sequencing sample was made of blood. These receptors came from a human donor with ulcerative colitis or Crohn's disease, or a healthy co-twin of an affected twin (not recorded which).

The chain is built from TRBV11-2 and TRBJ2-1; TCRdb outputs TRBD2, but without DNA this stays unchecked. CDR1 and CDR2 from the germline V gene are SGHAT and FQNNGV. The CDR3 runs 13 residues. CDR3 protein: CASSYLQTGQPFF.

CDR3 in amino acids: CASSSPVAGAYNEQFF. This chain links TRBV6-5 with TRBJ2-1; checking the TCRdb D call of TRBD2 is not possible without DNA. Germline loops: CDR1 MNHEY, CDR2 SVGAGI. CDR3 length: 16 amino acids.

The chain couples TRBV6-5 to TRBJ2-5; checking the TCRdb D call of TRBD1 is not possible without DNA. Germline V gene lookup returns CDR1 MNHEY and CDR2 SVGAGI. The CDR3 runs 14 residues. This CDR3 reads CASSYSGGKETQYF.

The chain links TRBV5-6 to TRBJ2-2. The CDR3 covers 13 residues. CDR1 is SGHDT and CDR2 is YYEEEE in the germline V gene. This chain's CDR3 is CASSFGDTGELFF.

This rearrangement joins TRBV10-1 to TRBJ2-1; the TCRdb call, TRBD2, lacks DNA for checking. Germline V gives CDR1 WNHNN, CDR2 SYGVQD (reference sequence). The CDR3 contains 16 residues. This CDR3 is CASSESTLAGGYEQFF.

V is TRBV7-2 and J is TRBJ2-5; no DNA is available, so the TRBD1 call from TCRdb remains unchecked. The germline CDR1 and CDR2 sequences are SGHTA and FQGNSA. The CDR3 covers 14 residues. CDR3 loop: CASSSPRGAETQYF. The full variable domain, with the rest looked up from reference TRBV7-2 and TRBJ2-5, is GAGVSQSPSNKVTEKGKDVELRCDPISGHTALYWYRQSLGQGLEFLIYFQGNSAPDKSGLPSDRFSAERTGGSVSTLTIQRTQQEDSAVYLCASSSPRGAETQYFGPGTRLLVL.

The chain uses TRBV10-3 and TRBJ1-6. Germline V CDR1 and CDR2: ENHRY, SYGVKD. The CDR3 is 13 amino acids. CDR3: CAIAGSYNSPLHF.

The chain uses TRBV7-9 and TRBJ1-5. CDR3 length: 14 residues. Looked up from germline, CDR1 is SEHNR and CDR2 is FQNEAQ (reference sequence). The CDR3 reads CASSSDGYNQPQHF.

The V and J genes are TRBV5-1 and TRBJ2-3; lacking DNA, the TRBD1 call made by TCRdb goes unchecked. The CDR3 consists of 16 residues. Germline lookup yields CDR1 SGHRS and CDR2 YFSETQ. The CDR3: CASSSFPGLATDTQYF.

The rearrangement links TRBV20-1 to TRBJ2-1; the TCRdb call, TRBD2, lacks DNA for checking. The CDR3 contains 15 residues. Per germline, CDR1 DFQATT and CDR2 SNEGSKA (reference sequence). The CDR3 spells CSARAGTDPYNEQFF.

CDR3 region: CASSIGLAGLRDEQYF. This chain links TRBV12-3 or TRBV12-4 with TRBJ2-7; the TCRdb D gene call, TRBD2, has no DNA to confirm it. This CDR3 is 16 amino acids long.

The chain recombines TRBV10-3 with TRBJ2-3. From germline, CDR1 is ENHRY and CDR2 SYGVKD. The CDR3 totals 14 residues. CDR3 sequence: CAISAKVGPDTQYF.

The rearrangement uses TRBV13 and TRBJ2-1. Germline V gene lookup returns CDR1 PRHDT and CDR2 FYEKMQ (reference sequence). This CDR3 comprises 15 residues. This CDR3 reads CASSYVRNYYNEQFF.

CDR3 in amino acids: CASTRSGYGYTF. The chain employs TRBV12-3 or TRBV12-4 and TRBJ1-2. CDR3 length: 12 residues.

The gene calls are TRBV20-1 and TRBJ1-6. The CDR3 extends over 15 amino acids. CDR1 is DFQATT, CDR2 SNEGSKA, per germline (reference sequence). Here the CDR3 reads CSARGRVGNNSPLHF.

This chain links TRBV7-2 with TRBJ1-1. The CDR3 extends over 15 amino acids. Per the germline V gene, CDR1 is SGHTA and CDR2 is FQGNSA. CDR3 protein: CASCSSGVLKTEAFF.